This T cell receptor (beta chain) was sequenced in a study of T cell changes during pregnancy in multiple sclerosis. Method: immunoSEQ multiplex PCR; TCRdb's copy keeps in-frame clones and lacks some. Of around 21,000 clones in the sample, 88% were seen once. The specimen comprised CD8+ T cells from peripheral blood mononuclear cells, sampled in the third trimester of pregnancy. The source is a female donor in good health, enrolled as a control in a pregnancy study.

The CDR3 DNA follows: TGCGCCAGCAGCCAGGATAGCGGGGGCTTTAGCACAGATACGCAGTATTTT. Translating it yields CASSQDSGGFSTDTQYF. V usage is TRBV4-3 and J usage is TRBJ2-3; TRBD2 aligns across 9 bases. Germline V gene sequence: CDR1 LGHNA, CDR2 YSLEER. The CDR3 extends over 17 amino acids. With 3 bases clipped from V and 0 bases from J, the junction kept 7 bases outside the gene matches.